This T cell receptor (beta chain) was observed in a study of metastatic and nonmetastatic thyroid tumors. Points from the study as a whole: Malignant tumors reportedly showed significantly higher TCR beta diversity than benign nodules in both blood and tumor.

TCRdb re-called clones via MiXCR from the PCR reads. This table holds about 42,000 clones, 12% found once. Germline loops: CDR1 ENHRY, CDR2 SYGVKD. The CDR3 length is 14 residues. Losses at the gene ends were 11 bases for V and 0 bases for J; bases not matched to a gene: 6. Many counts were recorded for this clone. Antigen unknown. Patients underwent thyroid surgery, and none had received any treatment before it. The TCR comes from a male donor with papillary thyroid cancer or a benign thyroid nodule (not recorded which). Some clones in this sample may be carry-over from other donors' samples. The rearrangement links TRBV10-3 to TRBJ1-5; TRBD1 aligns across 8 bases. Sequencing input: blood. The CDR3 protein is CAGGTGDSNQPQHF. CDR3 in DNA: TGTGCCGGGGGGACAGGAGATAGCAATCAGCCCCAGCATTTT.